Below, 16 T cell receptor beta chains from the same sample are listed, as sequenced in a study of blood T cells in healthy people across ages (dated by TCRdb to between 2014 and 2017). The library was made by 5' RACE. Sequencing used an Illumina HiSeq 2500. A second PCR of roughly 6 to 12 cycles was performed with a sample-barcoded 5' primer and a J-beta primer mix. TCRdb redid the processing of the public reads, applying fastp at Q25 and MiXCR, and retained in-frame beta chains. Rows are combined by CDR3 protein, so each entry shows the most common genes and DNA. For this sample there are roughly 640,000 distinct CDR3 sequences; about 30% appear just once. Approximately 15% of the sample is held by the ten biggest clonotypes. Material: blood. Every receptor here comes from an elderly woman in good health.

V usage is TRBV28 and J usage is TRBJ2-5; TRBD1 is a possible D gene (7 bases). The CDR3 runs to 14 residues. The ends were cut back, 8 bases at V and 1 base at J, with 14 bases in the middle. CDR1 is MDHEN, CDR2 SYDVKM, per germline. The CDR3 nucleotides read TGTGCCAGCCGATTGCGGGACAGCCAAGAGACCCAGTACTTC. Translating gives CASRLRDSQETQYF.

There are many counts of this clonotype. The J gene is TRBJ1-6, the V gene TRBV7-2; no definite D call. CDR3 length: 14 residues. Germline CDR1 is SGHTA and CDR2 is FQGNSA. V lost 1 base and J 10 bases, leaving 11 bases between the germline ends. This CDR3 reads CASSLGSTDSPLHF. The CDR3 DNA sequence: TGTGCCAGCAGCTTAGGGTCAACTGACTCACCCCTCCACTTT.

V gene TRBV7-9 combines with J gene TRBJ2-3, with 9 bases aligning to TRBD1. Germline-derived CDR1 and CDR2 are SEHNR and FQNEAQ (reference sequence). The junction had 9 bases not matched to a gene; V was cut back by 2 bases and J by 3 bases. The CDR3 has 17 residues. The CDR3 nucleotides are TGTGCCAGCAGCTTACACGACAGGGGGGCGAGGACAGATACGCAGTATTTT. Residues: CASSLHDRGARTDTQYF.

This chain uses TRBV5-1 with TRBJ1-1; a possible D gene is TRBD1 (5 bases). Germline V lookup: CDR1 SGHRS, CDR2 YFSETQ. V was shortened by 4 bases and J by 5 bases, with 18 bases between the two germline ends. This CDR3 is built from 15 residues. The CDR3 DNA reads TGCGCCAGCAGCCCGGTTTTGGGGGGGGGGACTGAAGCTTTCTTT. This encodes CASSPVLGGGTEAFF. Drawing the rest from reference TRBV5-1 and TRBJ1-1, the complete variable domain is KAGVTQTPRYLIKTRGQQVTLSCSPISGHRSVSWYQQTPGQGLQFLFEYFSETQRNKGNFPGRFSGRQFSNSRSEMNVSTLELGDSALYLCASSPVLGGGTEAFFGQGTRLTVV.

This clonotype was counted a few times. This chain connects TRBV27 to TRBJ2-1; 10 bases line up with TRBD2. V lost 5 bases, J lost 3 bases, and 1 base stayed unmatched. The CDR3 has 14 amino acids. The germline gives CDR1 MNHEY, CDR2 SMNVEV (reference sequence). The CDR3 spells CASSRTSGYNEQFF. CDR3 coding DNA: TGTGCCAGCAGTCGGACTAGCGGCTACAATGAGCAGTTCTTC.

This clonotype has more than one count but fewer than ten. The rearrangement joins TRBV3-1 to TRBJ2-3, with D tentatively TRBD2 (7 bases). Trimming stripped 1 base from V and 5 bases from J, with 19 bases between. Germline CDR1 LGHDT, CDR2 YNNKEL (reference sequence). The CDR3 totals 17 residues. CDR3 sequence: CASSQVTPGGLGDTQYF. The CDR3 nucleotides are TGTGCCAGCAGCCAAGTAACTCCGGGGGGCCTCGGAGATACGCAGTATTTT.

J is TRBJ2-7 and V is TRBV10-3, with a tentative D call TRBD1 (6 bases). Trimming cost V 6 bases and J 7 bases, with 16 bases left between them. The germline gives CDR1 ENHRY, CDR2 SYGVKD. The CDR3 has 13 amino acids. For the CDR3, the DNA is TGTGCCATCAGCCGACAGGTGAGCAATGAGCAGTACTTC. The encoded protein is CAISRQVSNEQYF.

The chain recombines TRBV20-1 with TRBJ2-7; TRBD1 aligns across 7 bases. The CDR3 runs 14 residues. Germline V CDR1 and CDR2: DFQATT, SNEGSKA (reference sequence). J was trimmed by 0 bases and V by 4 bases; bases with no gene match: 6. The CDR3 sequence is CSAIRTGRSYEQYF. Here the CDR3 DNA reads TGCAGTGCTATCCGGACAGGACGCTCCTACGAGCAGTACTTC.

The CDR3 DNA follows: TGCAGTGCTAGAGATCTGGGCGCCGGGACGGGTCGTTACGAGCAGTACTTC. This sequence encodes CSARDLGAGTGRYEQYF. V gene TRBV20-1 combines with J gene TRBJ2-7; D could derive from TRBD1 or TRBD2 (5 bases each). Trimming took 0 bases from V and 4 from J, leaving 22 bases between them. This CDR3 comprises 17 residues. The germline V gene has CDR1 DFQATT and CDR2 SNEGSKA (reference sequence).

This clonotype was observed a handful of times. The CDR3 spells CASSVGQGDANQPQHF. CDR3 coding DNA: TGTGCCAGCAGCGTAGGACAAGGGGACGCAAATCAGCCCCAGCATTTT. The chain joins TRBV9 to TRBJ1-5; possibly TRBD1 for D (5 bases). Trimming stripped 0 bases from V and 4 bases from J, with 14 bases between. This CDR3 spans 16 amino acids. Germline lookup yields CDR1 SGDLS and CDR2 YYNGEE.

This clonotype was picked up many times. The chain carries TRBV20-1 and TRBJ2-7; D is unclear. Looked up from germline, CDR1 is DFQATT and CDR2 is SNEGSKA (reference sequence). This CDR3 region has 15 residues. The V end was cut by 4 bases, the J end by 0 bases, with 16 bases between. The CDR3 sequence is CSANPSEGYSYEQYF. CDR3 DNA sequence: TGCAGTGCTAACCCCTCGGAAGGGTACTCCTACGAGCAGTACTTC.

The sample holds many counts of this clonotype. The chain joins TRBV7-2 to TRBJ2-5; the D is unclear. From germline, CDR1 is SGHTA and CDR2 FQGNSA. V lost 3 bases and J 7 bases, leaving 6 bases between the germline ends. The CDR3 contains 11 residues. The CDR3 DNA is TGTGCCAGCAGCTTGGAGTTGACCCAGTACTTC. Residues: CASSLELTQYF.

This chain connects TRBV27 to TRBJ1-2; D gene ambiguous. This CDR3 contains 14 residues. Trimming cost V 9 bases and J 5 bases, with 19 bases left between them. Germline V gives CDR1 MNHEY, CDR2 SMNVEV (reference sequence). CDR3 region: CARAGYGRLYGYTF. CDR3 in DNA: TGTGCCAGGGCAGGATACGGCAGGCTGTATGGCTACACCTTC.

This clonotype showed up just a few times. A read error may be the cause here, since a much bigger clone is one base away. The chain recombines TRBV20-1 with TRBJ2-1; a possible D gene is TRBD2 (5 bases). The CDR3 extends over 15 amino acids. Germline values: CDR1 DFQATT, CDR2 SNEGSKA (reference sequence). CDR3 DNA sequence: TGCAGTACTAGAGAAGTGGCGGGTCCTGCCAATGAGCAGTTCTTC. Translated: CSTREVAGPANEQFF.

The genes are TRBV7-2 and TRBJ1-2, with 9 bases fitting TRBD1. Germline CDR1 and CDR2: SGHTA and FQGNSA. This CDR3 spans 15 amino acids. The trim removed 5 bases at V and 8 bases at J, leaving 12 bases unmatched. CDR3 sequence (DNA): TGTGCCAGCAGCCAAGATCCAACAGGGGGCCGGGGCTACACCTTC. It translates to CASSQDPTGGRGYTF.

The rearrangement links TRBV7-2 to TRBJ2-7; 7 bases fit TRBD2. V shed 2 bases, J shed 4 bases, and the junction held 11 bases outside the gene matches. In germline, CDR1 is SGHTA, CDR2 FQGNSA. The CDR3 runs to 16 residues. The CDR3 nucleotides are TGTGCCAGCAGCTTAAGGGGAGGGACTATCATTTACGAGCAGTACTTC. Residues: CASSLRGGTIIYEQYF.